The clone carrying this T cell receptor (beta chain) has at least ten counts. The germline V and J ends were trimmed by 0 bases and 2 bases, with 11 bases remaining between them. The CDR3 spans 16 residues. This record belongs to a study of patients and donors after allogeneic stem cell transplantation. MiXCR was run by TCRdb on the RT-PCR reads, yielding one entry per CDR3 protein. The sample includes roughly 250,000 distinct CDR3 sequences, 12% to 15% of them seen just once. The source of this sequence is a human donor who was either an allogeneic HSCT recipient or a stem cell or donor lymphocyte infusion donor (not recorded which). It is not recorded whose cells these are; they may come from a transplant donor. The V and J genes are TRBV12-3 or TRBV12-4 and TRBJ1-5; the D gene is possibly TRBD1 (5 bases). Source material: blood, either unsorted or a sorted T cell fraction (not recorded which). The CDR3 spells CASSLARQGGNQPQHF. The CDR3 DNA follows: TGTGCCAGCAGTTTAGCGCGCCAGGGCGGCAATCAGCCCCAGCATTTT.